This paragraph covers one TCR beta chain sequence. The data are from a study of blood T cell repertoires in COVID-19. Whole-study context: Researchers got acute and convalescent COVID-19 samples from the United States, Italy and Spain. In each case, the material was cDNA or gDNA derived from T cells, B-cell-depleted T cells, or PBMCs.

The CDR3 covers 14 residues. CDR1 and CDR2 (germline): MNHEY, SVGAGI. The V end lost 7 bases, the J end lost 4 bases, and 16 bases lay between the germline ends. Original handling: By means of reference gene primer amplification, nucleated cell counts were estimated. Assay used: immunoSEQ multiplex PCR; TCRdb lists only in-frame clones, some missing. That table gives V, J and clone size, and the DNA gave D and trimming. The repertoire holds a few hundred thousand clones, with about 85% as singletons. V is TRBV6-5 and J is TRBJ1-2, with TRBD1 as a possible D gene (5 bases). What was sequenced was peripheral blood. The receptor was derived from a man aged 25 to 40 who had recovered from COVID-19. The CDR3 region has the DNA TGTGCCAGCATGCAGGGTATTGGTGTCTATGGCTACACCTTC. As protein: CASMQGIGVYGYTF.